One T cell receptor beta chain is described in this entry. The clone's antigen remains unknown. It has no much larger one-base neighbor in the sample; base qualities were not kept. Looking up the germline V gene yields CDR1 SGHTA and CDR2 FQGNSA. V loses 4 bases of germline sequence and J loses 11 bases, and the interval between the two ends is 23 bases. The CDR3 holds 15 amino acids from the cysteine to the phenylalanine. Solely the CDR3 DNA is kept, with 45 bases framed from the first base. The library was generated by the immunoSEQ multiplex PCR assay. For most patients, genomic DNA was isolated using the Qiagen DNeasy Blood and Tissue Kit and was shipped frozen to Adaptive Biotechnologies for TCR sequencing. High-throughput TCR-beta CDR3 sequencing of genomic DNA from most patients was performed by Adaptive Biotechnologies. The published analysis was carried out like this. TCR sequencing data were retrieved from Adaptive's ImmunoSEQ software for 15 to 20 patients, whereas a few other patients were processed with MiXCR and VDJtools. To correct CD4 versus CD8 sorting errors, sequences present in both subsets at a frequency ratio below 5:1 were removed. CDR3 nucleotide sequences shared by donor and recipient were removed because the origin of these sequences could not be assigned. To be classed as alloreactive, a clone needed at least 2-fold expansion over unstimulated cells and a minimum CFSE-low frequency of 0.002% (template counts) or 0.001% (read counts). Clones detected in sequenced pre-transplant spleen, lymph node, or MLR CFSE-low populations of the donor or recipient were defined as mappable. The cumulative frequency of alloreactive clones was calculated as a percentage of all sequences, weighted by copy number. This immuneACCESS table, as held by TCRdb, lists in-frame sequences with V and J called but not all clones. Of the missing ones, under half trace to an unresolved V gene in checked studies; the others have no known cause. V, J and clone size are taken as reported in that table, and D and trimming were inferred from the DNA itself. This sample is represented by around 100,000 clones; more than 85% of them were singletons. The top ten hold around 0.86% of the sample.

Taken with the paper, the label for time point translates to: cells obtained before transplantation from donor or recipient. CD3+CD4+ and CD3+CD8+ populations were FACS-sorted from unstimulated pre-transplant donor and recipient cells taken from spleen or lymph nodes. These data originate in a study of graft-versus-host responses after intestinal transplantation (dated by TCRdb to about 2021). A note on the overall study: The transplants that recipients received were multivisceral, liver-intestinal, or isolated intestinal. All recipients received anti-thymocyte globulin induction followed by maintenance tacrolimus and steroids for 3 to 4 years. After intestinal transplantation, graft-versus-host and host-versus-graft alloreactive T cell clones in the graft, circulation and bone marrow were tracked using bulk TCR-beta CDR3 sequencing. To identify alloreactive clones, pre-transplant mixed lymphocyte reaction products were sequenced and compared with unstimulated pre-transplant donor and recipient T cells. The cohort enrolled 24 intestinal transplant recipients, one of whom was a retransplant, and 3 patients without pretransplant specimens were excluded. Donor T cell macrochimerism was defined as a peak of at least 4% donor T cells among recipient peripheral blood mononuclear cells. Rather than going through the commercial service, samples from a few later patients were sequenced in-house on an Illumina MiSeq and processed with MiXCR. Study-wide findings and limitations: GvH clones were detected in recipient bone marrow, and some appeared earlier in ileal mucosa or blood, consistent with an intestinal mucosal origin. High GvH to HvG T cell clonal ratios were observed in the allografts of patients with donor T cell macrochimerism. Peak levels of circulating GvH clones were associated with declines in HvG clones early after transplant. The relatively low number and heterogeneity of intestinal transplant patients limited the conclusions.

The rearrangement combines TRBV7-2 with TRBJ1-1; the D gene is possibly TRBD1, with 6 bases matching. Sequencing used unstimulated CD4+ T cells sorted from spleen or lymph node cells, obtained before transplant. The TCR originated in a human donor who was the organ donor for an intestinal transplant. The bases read TGTGCCAGCAGCTCCCAGCGGGGGGGGCGGAGAGGGGCTTTCTTT. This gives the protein CASSSQRGGRRGAFF.